This TCR beta chain came from a study of T cell repertoires in cytomegalovirus infection. Whole-study context: Public TCR beta signatures provided an indication of both CMV infection and a matching HLA type.

TCRdb reprocessed the reads with MiXCR, giving one entry per CDR3 protein. The sample yields approximately 30,000 distinct CDR3 sequences, over 15% seen once. Germline assignment: CDR1 SGHVS and CDR2 FQNEAQ. The germline V and J ends were trimmed by 0 bases and 9 bases, with 14 bases remaining between them. This CDR3 comprises 14 residues. This clonotype came up a few times. Its specificity is not known. V gene TRBV7-8 combines with J gene TRBJ1-2; D is ambiguous. The sequencing used CD8+ T cells from cultured PBMCs, collected from culture after CMV antigen stimulation. This receptor was taken from a human donor in good health (CMV status not recorded). Some clones in this sample may be carry-over from other donors' samples. The chain's CDR3 is CASSLALSPLRYTF. The CDR3 nucleotides read TGTGCCAGCAGCTTAGCATTGAGTCCTTTGCGCTACACCTTC.